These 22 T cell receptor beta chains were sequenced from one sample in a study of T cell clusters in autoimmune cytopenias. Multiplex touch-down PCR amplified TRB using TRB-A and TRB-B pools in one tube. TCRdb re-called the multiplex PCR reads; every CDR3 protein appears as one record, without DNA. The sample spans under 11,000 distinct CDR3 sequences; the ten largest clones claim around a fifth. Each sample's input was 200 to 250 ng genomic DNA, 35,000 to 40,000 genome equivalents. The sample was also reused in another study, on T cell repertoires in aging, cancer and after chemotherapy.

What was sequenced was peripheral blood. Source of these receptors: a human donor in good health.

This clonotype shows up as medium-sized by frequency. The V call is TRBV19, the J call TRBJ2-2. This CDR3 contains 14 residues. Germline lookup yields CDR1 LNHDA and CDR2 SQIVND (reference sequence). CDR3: CASSITTGTGELFF. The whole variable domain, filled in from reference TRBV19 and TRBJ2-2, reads DGGITQSPKYLFRKEGQNVTLSCEQNLNHDAMYWYRQDPGQGLRLIYYSQIVNDFQKGDIAEGYSVSREKKESFPLTVTSAQKNPTAFYLCASSITTGTGELFFGEGSRLTVL.

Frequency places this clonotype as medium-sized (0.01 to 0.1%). The CDR3 loop is CAWSWRGQGPNEQFF. The chain is built from TRBV30 and TRBJ2-1; TCRdb names TRBD1, which stays unverified in the absence of DNA. The CDR3 is 15 amino acids. The germline V gene has CDR1 GTSNPN and CDR2 SVGIG (reference sequence).

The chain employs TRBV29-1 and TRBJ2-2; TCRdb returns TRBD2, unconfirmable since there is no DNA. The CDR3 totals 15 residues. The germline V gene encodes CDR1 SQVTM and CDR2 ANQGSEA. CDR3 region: CSVLLRGYGTGELFF.

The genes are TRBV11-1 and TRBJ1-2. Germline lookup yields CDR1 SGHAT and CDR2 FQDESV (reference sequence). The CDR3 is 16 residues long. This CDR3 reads CASSLAPGSIRAGYTF. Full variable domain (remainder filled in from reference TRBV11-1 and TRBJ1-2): EAEVAQSPRYKITEKSQAVAFWCDPISGHATLYWYRQILGQGPELLVQFQDESVVDDSQLPKDRFSAERLKGVDSTLKIQPAELGDSAMYLCASSLAPGSIRAGYTFGSGTRLTVV.

CDR3 sequence: CASALDPGARTEAFF. The chain recombines TRBV19 with TRBJ1-1; there is no DNA to check the TCRdb D call of TRBD1. CDR3 length: 15 residues. Per germline, CDR1 LNHDA and CDR2 SQIVND (reference sequence).

This chain's CDR3 is CASSYGTGGYEQYF. V usage is TRBV27 and J usage is TRBJ2-7; the D call of TRBD1 rests on TCRdb alone, since no DNA is present to check it. There are 14 residues in the CDR3. The germline V gene has CDR1 MNHEY and CDR2 SMNVEV (reference sequence).

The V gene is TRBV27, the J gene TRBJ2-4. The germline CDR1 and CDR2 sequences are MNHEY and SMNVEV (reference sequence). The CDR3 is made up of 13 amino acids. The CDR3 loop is CASRETAKNIQYF.

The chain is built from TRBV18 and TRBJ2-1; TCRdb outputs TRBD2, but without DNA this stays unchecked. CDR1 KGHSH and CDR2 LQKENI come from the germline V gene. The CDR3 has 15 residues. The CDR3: CASSPGNSWENEQFF. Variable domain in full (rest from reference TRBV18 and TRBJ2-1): NAGVMQNPRHLVRRRGQEARLRCSPMKGHSHVYWYRQLPEEGLKFMVYLQKENIIDESGMPKERFSAEFPKEGPSILRIQQVVRGDSAAYFCASSPGNSWENEQFFGPGTRLTVL.

CDR3 region: CASTGQGASIGLSSYNEQFF. The chain has TRBV14 and TRBJ2-1; checking the TCRdb D call of TRBD1 is not possible without DNA. Germline CDR1 SGHDN, CDR2 FVKESK. This CDR3 has 20 residues.

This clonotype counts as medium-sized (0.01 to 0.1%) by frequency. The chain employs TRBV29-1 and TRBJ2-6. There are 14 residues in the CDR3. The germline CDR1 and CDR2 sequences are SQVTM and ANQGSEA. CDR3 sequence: CSVDSGSGANVLTF.

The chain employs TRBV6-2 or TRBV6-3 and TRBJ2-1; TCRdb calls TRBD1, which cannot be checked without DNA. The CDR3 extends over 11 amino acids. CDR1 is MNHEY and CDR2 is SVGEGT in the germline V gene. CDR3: CASSYTGGQFF.

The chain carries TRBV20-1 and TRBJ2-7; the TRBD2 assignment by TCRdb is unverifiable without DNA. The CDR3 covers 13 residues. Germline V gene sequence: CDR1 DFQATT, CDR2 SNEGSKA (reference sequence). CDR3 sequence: CSAARGQGNEQYF.

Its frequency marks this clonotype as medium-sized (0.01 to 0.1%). CDR3: CATSRAGAYNEQFF. The chain uses TRBV15 and TRBJ2-1; the TRBD1 assignment by TCRdb is unverifiable without DNA. Germline CDR1 is LNHNV and CDR2 is YYDKDF (reference sequence). The CDR3 sequence is 14 residues long.

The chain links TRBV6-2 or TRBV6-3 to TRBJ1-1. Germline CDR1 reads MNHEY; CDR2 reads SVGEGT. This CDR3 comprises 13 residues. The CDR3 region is CASSYWSNTEAFF.

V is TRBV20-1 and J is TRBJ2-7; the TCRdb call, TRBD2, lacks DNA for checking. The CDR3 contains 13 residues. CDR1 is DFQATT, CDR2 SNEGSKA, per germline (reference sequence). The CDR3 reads CSSKLATHYEQYF.

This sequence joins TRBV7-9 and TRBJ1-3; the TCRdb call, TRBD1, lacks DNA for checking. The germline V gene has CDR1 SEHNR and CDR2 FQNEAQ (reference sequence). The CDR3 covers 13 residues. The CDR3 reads CASSLGGENTIYF.

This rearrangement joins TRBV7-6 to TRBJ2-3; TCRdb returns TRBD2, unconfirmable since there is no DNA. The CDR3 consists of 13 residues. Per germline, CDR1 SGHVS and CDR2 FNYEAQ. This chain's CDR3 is CASSLASGGSNYF.

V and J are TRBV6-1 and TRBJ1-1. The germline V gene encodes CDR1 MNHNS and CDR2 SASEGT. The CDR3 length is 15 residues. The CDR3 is CASSENRRMNTEAFF.

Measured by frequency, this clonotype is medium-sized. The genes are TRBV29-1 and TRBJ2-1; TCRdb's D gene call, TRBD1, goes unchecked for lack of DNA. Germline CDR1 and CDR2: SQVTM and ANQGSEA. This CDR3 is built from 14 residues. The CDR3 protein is CSVRRDRGYNEQFF.

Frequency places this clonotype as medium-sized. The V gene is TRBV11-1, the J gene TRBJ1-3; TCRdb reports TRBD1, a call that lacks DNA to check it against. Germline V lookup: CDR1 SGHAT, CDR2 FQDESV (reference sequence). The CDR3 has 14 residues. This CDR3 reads CASTGTAIGNTIYF.

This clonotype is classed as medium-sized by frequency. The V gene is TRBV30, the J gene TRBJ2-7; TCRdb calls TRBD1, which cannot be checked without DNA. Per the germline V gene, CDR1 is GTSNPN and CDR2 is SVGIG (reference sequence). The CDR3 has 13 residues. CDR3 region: CAWSVRVGREQYF.

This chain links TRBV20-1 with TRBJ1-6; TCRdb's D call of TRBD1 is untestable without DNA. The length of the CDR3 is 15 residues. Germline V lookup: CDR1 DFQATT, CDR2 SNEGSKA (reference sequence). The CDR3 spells CSASLLRTGDSPLHF.